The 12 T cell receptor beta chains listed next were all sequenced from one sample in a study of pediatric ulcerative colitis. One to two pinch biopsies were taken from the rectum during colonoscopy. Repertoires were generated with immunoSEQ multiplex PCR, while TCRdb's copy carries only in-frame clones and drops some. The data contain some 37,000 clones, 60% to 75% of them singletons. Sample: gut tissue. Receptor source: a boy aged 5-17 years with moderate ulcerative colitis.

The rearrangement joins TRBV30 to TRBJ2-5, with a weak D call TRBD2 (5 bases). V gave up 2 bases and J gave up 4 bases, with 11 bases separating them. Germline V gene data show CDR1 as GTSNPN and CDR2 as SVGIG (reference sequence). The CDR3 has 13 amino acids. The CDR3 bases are TGTGCCTGGAGTATACCGGGAACAGAGACCCAGTACTTC. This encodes CAWSIPGTETQYF.

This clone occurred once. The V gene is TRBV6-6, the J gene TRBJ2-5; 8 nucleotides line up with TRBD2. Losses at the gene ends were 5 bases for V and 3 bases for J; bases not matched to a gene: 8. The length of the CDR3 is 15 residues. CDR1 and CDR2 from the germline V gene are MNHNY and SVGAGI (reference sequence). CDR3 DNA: TGTGCCAGCAGTGGAATGGCGGGGGGAAAAGAGACCCAGTACTTC. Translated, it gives CASSGMAGGKETQYF.

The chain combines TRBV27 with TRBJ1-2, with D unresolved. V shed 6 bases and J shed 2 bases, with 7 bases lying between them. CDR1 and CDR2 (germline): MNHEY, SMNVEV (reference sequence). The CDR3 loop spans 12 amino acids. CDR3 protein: CASREQNYGYTF. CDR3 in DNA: TGTGCCAGCAGGGAGCAGAACTATGGCTACACCTTC.

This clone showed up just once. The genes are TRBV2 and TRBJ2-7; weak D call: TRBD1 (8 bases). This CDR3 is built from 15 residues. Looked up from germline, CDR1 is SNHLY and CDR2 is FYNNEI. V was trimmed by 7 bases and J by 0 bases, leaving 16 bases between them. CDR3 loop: CASKLDRDYSYEQYF. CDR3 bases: TGTGCCAGCAAACTGGACAGGGACTACTCCTACGAGCAGTACTTC.

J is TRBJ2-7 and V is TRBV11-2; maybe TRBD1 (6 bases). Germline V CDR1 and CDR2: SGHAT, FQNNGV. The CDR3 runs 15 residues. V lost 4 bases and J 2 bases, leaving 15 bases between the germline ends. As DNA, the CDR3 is TGTGCCAGCAGCTACACCGGGACACCAACCTACGAGCAGTACTTC. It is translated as CASSYTGTPTYEQYF.

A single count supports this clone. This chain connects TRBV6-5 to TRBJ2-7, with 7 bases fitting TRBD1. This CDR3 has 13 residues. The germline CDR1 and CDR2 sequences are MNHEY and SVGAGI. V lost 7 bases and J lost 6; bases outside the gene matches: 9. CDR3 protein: CASTQGPTSEQYF. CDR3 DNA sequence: TGTGCCAGCACACAGGGGCCCACGAGCGAGCAGTACTTC.

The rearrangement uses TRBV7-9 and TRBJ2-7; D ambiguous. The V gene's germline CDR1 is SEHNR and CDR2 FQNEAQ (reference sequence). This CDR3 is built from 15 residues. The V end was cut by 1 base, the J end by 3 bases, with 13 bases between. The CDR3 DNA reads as TGTGCCAGCAGCTTAGAGTCGGGTTCGAGCTACGAGCAGTACTTC. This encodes CASSLESGSSYEQYF.

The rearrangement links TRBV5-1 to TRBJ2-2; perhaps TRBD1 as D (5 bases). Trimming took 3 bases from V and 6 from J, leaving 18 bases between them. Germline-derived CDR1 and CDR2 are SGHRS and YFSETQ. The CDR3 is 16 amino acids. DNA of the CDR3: TGCGCCAGCAGCTCCTACAGGTCTGAGGCCGCCGGGGAGCTGTTTTTT. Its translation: CASSSYRSEAAGELFF.

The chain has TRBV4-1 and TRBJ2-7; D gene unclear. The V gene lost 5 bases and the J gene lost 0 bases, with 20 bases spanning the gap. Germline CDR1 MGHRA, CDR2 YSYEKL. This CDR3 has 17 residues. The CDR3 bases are TGCGCCAGCAGCTCAAGAATGCCGCAGGCTGCCTCCTACGAGCAGTACTTC. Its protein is CASSSRMPQAASYEQYF.

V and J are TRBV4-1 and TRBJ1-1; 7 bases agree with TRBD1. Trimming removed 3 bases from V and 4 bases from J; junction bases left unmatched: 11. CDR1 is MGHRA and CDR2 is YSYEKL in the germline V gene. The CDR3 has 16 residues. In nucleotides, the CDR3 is TGCGCCAGCAGCCACAACGGGTACAGGGGTGGCACTGAAGCTTTCTTT. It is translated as CASSHNGYRGGTEAFF.

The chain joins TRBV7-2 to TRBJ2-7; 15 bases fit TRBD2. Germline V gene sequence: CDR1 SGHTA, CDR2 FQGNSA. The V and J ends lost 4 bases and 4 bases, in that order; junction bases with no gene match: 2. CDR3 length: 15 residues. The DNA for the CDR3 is TGTGCCAGCAGCTGGACTAGCGGGGGGGCATACGAGCAGTACTTC. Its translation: CASSWTSGGAYEQYF. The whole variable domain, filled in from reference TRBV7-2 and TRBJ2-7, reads GAGVSQSPSNKVTEKGKDVELRCDPISGHTALYWYRQSLGQGLEFLIYFQGNSAPDKSGLPSDRFSAERTGGSVSTLTIQRTQQEDSAVYLCASSWTSGGAYEQYFGPGTRLTVT.

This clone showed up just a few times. CDR3 loop: CASSLDVSGVGTQYF. The CDR3 DNA is TGCGCCAGCAGCTTGGATGTTAGCGGGGTTGGGACCCAGTACTTC. The chain is built from TRBV5-1 and TRBJ2-5; 8 bases fit TRBD2. This CDR3 region has 15 residues. Germline CDR1 reads SGHRS; CDR2 reads YFSETQ. V shed 0 bases and J 7 bases; nucleotides not matched to a gene: 8.